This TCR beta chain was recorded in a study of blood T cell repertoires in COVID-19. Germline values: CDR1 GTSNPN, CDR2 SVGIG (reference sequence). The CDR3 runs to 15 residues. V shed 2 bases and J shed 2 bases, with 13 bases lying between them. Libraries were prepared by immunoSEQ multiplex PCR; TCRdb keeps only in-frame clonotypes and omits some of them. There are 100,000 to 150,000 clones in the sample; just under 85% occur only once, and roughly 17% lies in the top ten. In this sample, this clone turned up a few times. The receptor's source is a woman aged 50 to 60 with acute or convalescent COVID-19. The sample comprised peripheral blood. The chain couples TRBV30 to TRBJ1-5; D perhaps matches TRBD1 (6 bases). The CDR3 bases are TGTGCCTGGAGTACCCAGGACAGACGCAATCAGCCCCAGCATTTT. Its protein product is CAWSTQDRRNQPQHF.